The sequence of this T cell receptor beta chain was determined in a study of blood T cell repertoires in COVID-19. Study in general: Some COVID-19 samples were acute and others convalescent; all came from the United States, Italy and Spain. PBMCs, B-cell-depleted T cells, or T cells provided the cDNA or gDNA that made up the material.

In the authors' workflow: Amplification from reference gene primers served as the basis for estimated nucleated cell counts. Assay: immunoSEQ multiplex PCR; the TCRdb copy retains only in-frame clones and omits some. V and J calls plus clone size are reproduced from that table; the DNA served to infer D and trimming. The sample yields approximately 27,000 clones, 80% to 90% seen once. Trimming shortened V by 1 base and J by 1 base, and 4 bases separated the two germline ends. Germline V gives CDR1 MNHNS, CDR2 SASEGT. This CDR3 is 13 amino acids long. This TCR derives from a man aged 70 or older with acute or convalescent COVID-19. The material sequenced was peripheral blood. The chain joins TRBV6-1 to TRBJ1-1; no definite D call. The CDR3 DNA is TGTGCCAGCAGTGAAGTGAGGAACACTGAAGCTTTCTTT. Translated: CASSEVRNTEAFF.